In this sample, the clone carrying this T cell receptor (beta chain) turned up a few times. Some clones are missing from TCRdb's copy, which holds only in-frame ones; the method was immunoSEQ multiplex PCR. The sample consists of roughly 400,000 clones, roughly 89% of them appearing once. This sample stems from a study of blood T cell repertoires in COVID-19. CDR1 LGHNA and CDR2 YNFKEQ come from the germline V gene. This CDR3 spans 18 amino acids. After removal of 3 bases from V and 5 bases from J, the junction contained 17 bases not matched to a gene. The J gene is TRBJ1-2, the V gene TRBV4-2; 8 nucleotides agree with TRBD1. Source material: PBMCs or T cells enriched from blood (not recorded which). This TCR derives from a woman aged 25 to 39 who had recovered from COVID-19. The CDR3 DNA follows: TGTGCCAGCAGCCAGGTTGGGGTCTCCCGGGACAGGCGATATGGCTACACCTTC. It encodes CASSQVGVSRDRRYGYTF.